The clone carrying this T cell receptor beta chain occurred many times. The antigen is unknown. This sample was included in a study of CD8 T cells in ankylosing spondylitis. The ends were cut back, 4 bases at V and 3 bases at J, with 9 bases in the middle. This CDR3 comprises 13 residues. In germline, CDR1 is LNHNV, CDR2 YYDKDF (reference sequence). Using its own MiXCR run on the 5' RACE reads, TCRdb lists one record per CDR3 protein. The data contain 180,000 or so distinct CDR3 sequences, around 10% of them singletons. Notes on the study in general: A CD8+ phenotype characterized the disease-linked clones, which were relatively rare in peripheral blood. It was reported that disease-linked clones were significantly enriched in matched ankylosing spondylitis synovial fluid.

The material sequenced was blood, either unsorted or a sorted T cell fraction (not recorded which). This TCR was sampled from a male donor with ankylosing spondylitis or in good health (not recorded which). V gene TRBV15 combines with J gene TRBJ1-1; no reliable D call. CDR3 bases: TGTGCCACCAGCATGAGTCGGGACACTGAAGCTTTCTTT. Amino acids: CATSMSRDTEAFF.